One and the same sample provided the 3 T cell receptor beta chains below, sequenced in a study of beta chain features in type 1 diabetes (dated by TCRdb to the late 2010s). The library was built by means of the immunoSEQ multiplex PCR assay. The entire amount of isolated RNA was reverse transcribed using the High Capacity cDNA Reverse Transcription Kit, so the sequenced TCRB transcripts were expressed ones. Held by TCRdb, this immuneACCESS table contains in-frame sequences only and omits some clones. Under half of the omission traces to an unresolved V gene where checked; the cause of the rest is unknown. This sample has nearly 250,000 clones in its table, and about 14% of those were observed once. The ten largest account for around 0.025% of the sample. The sample taken for sequencing was naive CD4+ T cells from blood. Read against the paper, the sample's cell subset or site label means: true naive CD4+ T cells. Receptors were obtained from a middle-aged woman in good health.

The chain is built from TRBV20-1 and TRBJ1-2; a possible D gene is TRBD1 (5 bases). From germline, CDR1 is DFQATT and CDR2 SNEGSKA (reference sequence). This CDR3 has 10 residues. Here the CDR3 reads CRGGSYGYTF. The CDR3 coding sequence is TGCAGGGGGGGGAGCTATGGCTACACCTTC.

This clone was recorded many times. The CDR3 DNA reads as TGTGCCAGCAGTCCTGGACTAGCGGTCACAGATACGCAGTATTTT. This gives the protein CASSPGLAVTDTQYF. This chain links TRBV5-6 with TRBJ2-3; TRBD2 matches at 10 bases. The V segment lost 5 bases and the J segment 2 bases; nucleotides outside the gene matches: 5. The CDR3 totals 15 residues. Per the germline V gene, CDR1 is SGHDT and CDR2 is YYEEEE.

This clone has just a few counts. The rearrangement joins TRBV29-1 to TRBJ1-4, with TRBD1 matching 10 bases. This CDR3 contains 13 residues. The V segment lost 6 bases and the J segment 8 bases; nucleotides outside the gene matches: 6. Germline lookup yields CDR1 SQVTM and CDR2 ANQGSEA. The CDR3 nucleotides are TGCAGCGTCGACAGGGGGCGCGGGGAAAAACTGTTTTTT. Residues: CSVDRGRGEKLFF.